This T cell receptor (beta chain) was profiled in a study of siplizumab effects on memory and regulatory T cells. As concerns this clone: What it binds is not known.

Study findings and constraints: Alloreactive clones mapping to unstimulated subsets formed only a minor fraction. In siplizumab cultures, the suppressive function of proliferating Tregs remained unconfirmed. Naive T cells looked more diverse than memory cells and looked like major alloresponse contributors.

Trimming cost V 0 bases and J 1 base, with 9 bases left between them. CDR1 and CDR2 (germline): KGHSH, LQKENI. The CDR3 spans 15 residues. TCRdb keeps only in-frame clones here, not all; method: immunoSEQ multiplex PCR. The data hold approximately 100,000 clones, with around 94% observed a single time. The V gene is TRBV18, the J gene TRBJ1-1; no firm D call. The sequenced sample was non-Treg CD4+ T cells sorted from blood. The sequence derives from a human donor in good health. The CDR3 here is CASSPPKNTNTEAFF. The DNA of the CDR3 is TGTGCCAGCTCACCACCCAAGAACACGAACACTGAAGCTTTCTTT.